These 19 T cell receptor beta chains originate from one sample sequenced in a study of breast tumors, draining lymph nodes, adjacent tissues (dated by TCRdb to 2015 to 2016). Libraries were constructed by multiplex PCR. The sequencer was an Illumina HiSeq 2000. TCRdb ran its own pipeline on the public reads, namely fastp trimming at Q25 and MiXCR clone calling, and kept in-frame beta chains. Identical CDR3 protein sequences are pooled into one entry, listed with their most common genes and DNA. The sample profile shows under 300,000 distinct CDR3 sequences; around 34% of them were found once. Approximately 3.5% of the sample goes to the ten largest clones. The lymph node samples were taken from the axillary draining lymph nodes of breast cancer patients. Sequencing input: axillary lymph node tissue. Every receptor here comes from a female donor with breast cancer. Some clones in this sample may be carry-over from other donors' samples.

This sequence joins TRBV12-5 and TRBJ2-3; 8 nucleotides match TRBD2. The CDR3 covers 15 residues. Trimming removed 3 bases from V and 0 bases from J; junction bases left unmatched: 2. The germline CDR1 and CDR2 sequences are LGHNT and FRNRAP. The DNA for the CDR3 is TGTGCTAGTGGTTTCGCGGGGGGAAGCACAGATACGCAGTATTTT. It is translated as CASGFAGGSTDTQYF.

About this clonotype itself: This may stem from a read error, because a much larger clone lies one nucleotide away. V is TRBV11-2 and J is TRBJ2-7; D is possibly TRBD2 (6 bases). Trimming took 4 bases from V and 0 from J, leaving 13 bases between them. The CDR3 has 15 amino acids. The V gene's germline CDR1 is SGHAT and CDR2 FQNNGV. The chain's CDR3 is CASSYPGTLSYEQYV. The CDR3 DNA is TGTGCCAGCAGCTACCCGGGGACTCTCTCCTACGAGCAGTACGTC.

This clonotype was recorded at least ten times. V usage is TRBV5-1 and J usage is TRBJ2-7; D unclear. Germline V gene data show CDR1 as SGHRS and CDR2 as YFSETQ. Trimming removed 1 base from V and 0 bases from J, with 14 bases in between. This CDR3 spans 16 amino acids. The CDR3 here is CASSLLPTRSSYEQYF. CDR3 coding DNA: TGCGCCAGCAGCTTGCTGCCAACGCGGAGCTCCTACGAGCAGTACTTC. The whole variable domain, remainder taken from reference TRBV5-1 and TRBJ2-7, is KAGVTQTPRYLIKTRGQQVTLSCSPISGHRSVSWYQQTPGQGLQFLFEYFSETQRNKGNFPGRFSGRQFSNSRSEMNVSTLELGDSALYLCASSLLPTRSSYEQYFGPGTRLTVT.

As for this clonotype: Its ends do not fully match the called genes, so a read error is possible. The chain links TRBV7-7 to TRBJ1-5, with a possible D match to TRBD1 (5 bases). The CDR3 contains 14 residues. CDR1 and CDR2 from the germline V gene are SSHAT and FNYEAQ (reference sequence). The CDR3, as DNA: TGTGCTAGCAGCTTGGTACCCGGGGGGGAGACCCAGCATTTT. Its protein is CASSLVPGGETQHF.

In this sample, this clonotype turned up many times. This could be a read error, since a much larger clone is one nucleotide away. V is TRBV6-4 and J is TRBJ1-6; 7 positions match TRBD1. Per germline, CDR1 MRHNA and CDR2 SNTAGT. This CDR3 has 15 amino acids. The CDR3 reads CASSHSWTGGSPLHF. The CDR3 DNA follows: TGTGCCAGCAGTCACTCTTGGACAGGAGGATCACCCCTCCACTTT.

A remark on this clonotype: A single base separates this from a much larger clone, so it may be a read error. The rearrangement joins TRBV9 to TRBJ2-5; 11 positions agree with TRBD2. The CDR3 runs to 15 residues. Germline lookup yields CDR1 SGDLS and CDR2 YYNGEE. CDR3 loop: CASSALAGDQETPYF. DNA for the CDR3: TGTGCCAGCAGCGCACTAGCGGGGGACCAAGAGACCCCGTACTTC.

The count of this clonotype is one. The chain couples TRBV25-1 to TRBJ1-5, with 7 bases that match TRBD1. The CDR3 is 14 amino acids. CDR1 is MGHDK and CDR2 is SYGVNS in the germline V gene. V was clipped by 5 bases and J by 5 bases; unmatched bases: 6. The CDR3 sequence is CASSPTGAHQPQHF. The CDR3 region has the DNA TGTGCCAGCAGTCCCACAGGGGCGCATCAGCCCCAGCATTTT.

A few counts support this clonotype. The chain carries TRBV3-1 and TRBJ2-3; 11 bases match TRBD2. Germline values: CDR1 LGHDT, CDR2 YNNKEL (reference sequence). The CDR3 spans 16 residues. After removal of 1 base from V and 6 bases from J, the junction contained 6 bases not matched to a gene. In DNA form, the CDR3 reads TGTGCCAGCAGCCAAGGTCTAGCGGGGGGCGGGGATACGCAGTATTTT. This sequence encodes CASSQGLAGGGDTQYF.

Ten or more counts support this clonotype. This rearrangement joins TRBV5-1 to TRBJ1-2; D is ambiguous. This CDR3 comprises 17 residues. The V gene's germline CDR1 is SGHRS and CDR2 YFSETQ. V gave up 0 bases and J gave up 2 bases, with 17 bases separating them. CDR3 region: CASSLASGIRKNYGYTF. DNA for the CDR3: TGCGCCAGCAGCTTGGCCTCGGGAATCCGCAAGAACTATGGCTACACCTTC.

As concerns this clonotype: This could be a read error, since a much larger clone is one nucleotide away. This sequence joins TRBV9 and TRBJ2-7; D not certain. This CDR3 comprises 14 residues. Germline V gives CDR1 SGDLS, CDR2 YYNGEE. This CDR3 reads CASSVAVNAYEQSF. DNA for the CDR3: TGTGCCAGCAGCGTAGCGGTGAACGCCTACGAGCAGTCCTTC. Full variable domain (rest looked up from reference TRBV9 and TRBJ2-7): DSGVTQTPKHLITATGQRVTLRCSPRSGDLSVYWYQQSLDQGLQFLIQYYNGEERAKGNILERFSAQQFPDLHSELNLSSLELGDSALYFCASSVAVNAYEQSFGPGTRLTVT.

This clonotype has a count of ten or more. V gene TRBV6-1 combines with J gene TRBJ2-7; perhaps TRBD2 as D (6 bases). This CDR3 is built from 15 residues. The V end was cut by 5 bases, the J end by 2 bases, with 16 bases between. Germline loops: CDR1 MNHNS, CDR2 SASEGT. CDR3 DNA: TGTGCCAGCAGTTCTTCCGGGACTTCAGCCTACGAGCAGTACTTC. Protein product: CASSSSGTSAYEQYF.

The table lists this clonotype with a few counts. A much more abundant neighbour one base away suggests this may be a read error. CDR3 coding DNA: TGTGCCAGCAGCTGGGGACTTGGCGGGGGAGAGACCCAGCACTTC. Translated, it gives CASSWGLGGGETQHF. This sequence joins TRBV7-6 and TRBJ2-5, with 7 bases matching TRBD2. The CDR3 covers 15 residues. The germline gives CDR1 SGHVS, CDR2 FNYEAQ.

Details on this clonotype: A junction end diverges from the germline sequence, so it may reflect a read error. V gene TRBV24-1 combines with J gene TRBJ2-5; TRBD2 is a possible D gene (6 bases). Germline V lookup: CDR1 KGHDR, CDR2 SFDVKD. The CDR3 runs 14 residues. CDR3 in DNA: TGTGCCCCCAGTGTAAGTGGACGGGGGGAGACCCAGTACTTC. This codes for CAPSVSGRGETQYF.

This rearrangement joins TRBV2 to TRBJ1-1; a weak D match, TRBD1 (6 bases). Deletions cut 8 bases from V and 0 bases from J, with 19 bases between. Germline V gives CDR1 SNHLY, CDR2 FYNNEI. The CDR3 loop spans 16 amino acids. The CDR3 sequence is CASVRGHPRMNTEAFF. Here the CDR3 DNA reads TGTGCCAGCGTACGGGGACACCCGCGGATGAACACTGAAGCTTTCTTT. Complete variable domain (other parts from reference TRBV2 and TRBJ1-1): EPEVTQTPSHQVTQMGQEVILRCVPISNHLYFYWYRQILGQKVEFLVSFYNNEISEKSEIFDDQFSVERPDGSNFTLKIRSTKLEDSAMYFCASVRGHPRMNTEAFFGQGTRLTVV.

This clonotype has just a few counts. This sequence may be a read error, since a much larger clone differs from it by one base. V usage is TRBV10-2 and J usage is TRBJ2-5, with 8 bases lining up with TRBD2. CDR1 and CDR2 (germline): WSHSY, SAAADI. CDR3 length: 15 amino acids. Losses at the gene ends were 3 bases for V and 9 bases for J; bases not matched to a gene: 12. The CDR3 spells CASSDSGISGAAQYF. The CDR3 nucleotides read TGCGCCAGCAGTGACTCCGGGATTAGCGGGGCGGCCCAGTACTTC.

This clonotype has ten or more counts. The chain has TRBV4-3 and TRBJ1-5; no clear D. The CDR3 spans 15 residues. V was pared by 0 bases and J by 0 bases, with 6 bases between. CDR1 and CDR2 (germline): LGHNA, YSLEER. CDR3 bases: TGCGCCAGCAGCCAAGATAACAATAGCAATCAGCCCCAGCATTTT. Protein sequence: CASSQDNNSNQPQHF.

The chain recombines TRBV11-2 with TRBJ2-7; unclear D gene. The CDR3 is 15 residues long. V lost 0 bases and J 1 base, leaving 10 bases between the germline ends. CDR1 is SGHAT, CDR2 FQNNGV, per germline. CDR3 DNA sequence: TGTGCCAGCAGCTTAGATCATCGAGTTTCCTACGAGCAGTACTTC. This sequence encodes CASSLDHRVSYEQYF.

V is TRBV7-2 and J is TRBJ2-5; 10 nucleotides align to TRBD1. J gave up 4 bases and V 5 bases, and 19 bases lay outside the gene matches. Germline CDR1 SGHTA, CDR2 FQGNSA. This CDR3 is 19 amino acids long. In nucleotides, the CDR3 is TGTGCCAGCAGCCCTACACCCGTAGACAGGGGGCGCCCAGGAGAGACCCAGTACTTC. As protein: CASSPTPVDRGRPGETQYF.

This clonotype was seen many times. V is TRBV11-3 and J is TRBJ2-5, with D tentatively TRBD1 (5 bases). This CDR3 has 14 residues. The germline gives CDR1 SGHNT, CDR2 YENEEA. Trimming cost V 5 bases and J 5 bases, with 15 bases left between them. CDR3: CASSLGQAGETQYF. DNA of the CDR3: TGTGCCAGCAGCCTTGGGCAGGCAGGGGAGACCCAGTACTTC.